A single sample is the source of the 5 T cell receptor beta chains below, sequenced in a study of human T cells and chemical hapten exposure. TCRdb passed the RACE reads through MiXCR, listing each CDR3 protein once. The table has about 52,000 distinct CDR3 sequences, 9.9% seen once. Time point given: patch test 3, about 24 weeks after DPC sensitization. The treatment is: therapeutic diphenylcyclopropenone sensitization with weekly scalp DPC. The source was whole blood, collected in connection with sensitization to the hapten diphenylcyclopropenone (DPC). These receptors were taken from a woman in her thirties or forties with alopecia areata. Some clones in this sample may be carry-over from other donors' samples.

This clonotype has a count of ten or more. The V gene is TRBV19, the J gene TRBJ1-2, with D perhaps matching TRBD1 (5 bases). Trimming took off 4 bases at V and 4 bases at J, with 7 bases between the two ends. The CDR3 totals 12 residues. Germline assignment: CDR1 LNHDA and CDR2 SQIVND (reference sequence). Here the CDR3 reads CASSTDSYGYTF. CDR3 in DNA: TGTGCCAGTAGTACCGACAGCTATGGCTACACCTTC.

This clonotype was recorded many times. This chain uses TRBV7-7 with TRBJ2-5; 12 nucleotides agree with TRBD2. The CDR3 has 15 amino acids. Germline CDR1 reads SSHAT; CDR2 reads FNYEAQ (reference sequence). After removal of 7 bases from V and 2 bases from J, the junction contained 5 bases not matched to a gene. The CDR3 is CASKASGGVQETQYF. CDR3 coding DNA: TGTGCCAGCAAGGCTAGCGGGGGGGTACAAGAGACCCAGTACTTC.

The V gene is TRBV20-1, the J gene TRBJ2-3, with 9 bases identical to TRBD1. The CDR3 loop spans 16 amino acids. J gave up 4 bases and V 1 base, and 9 bases lay outside the gene matches. The V gene's germline CDR1 is DFQATT and CDR2 SNEGSKA (reference sequence). This CDR3 is CSARALGQGPADTQYF. As DNA, the CDR3 is TGCAGTGCTAGAGCCCTAGGACAGGGGCCGGCAGATACGCAGTATTTT.

This clonotype is deemed large. The V gene is TRBV10-2, the J gene TRBJ1-5; no reliable D call. Germline CDR1 WSHSY, CDR2 SAAADI. This CDR3 is built from 14 residues. V gave up 0 bases and J gave up 3 bases, with 6 bases separating them. DNA of the CDR3: TGCGCCAGCAGTGAGTCAGGGCTCAATCAGCCCCAGCATTTT. Translation: CASSESGLNQPQHF.

This sequence joins TRBV7-8 and TRBJ2-7; 10 nucleotides agree with TRBD1. V dropped 2 bases and J dropped 3; count of bases not matched to a gene: 16. The CDR3 is 19 amino acids. Germline V CDR1 and CDR2: SGHVS, FQNEAQ. CDR3 bases: TGTGCCAGCAGCTTAATGGGACAGGGGATTGGGGGACCGGGCTACGAGCAGTACTTC. As protein: CASSLMGQGIGGPGYEQYF.